The 8 T cell receptor beta chains given below trace back to one sample, sequenced in a study of T-cell reconstitution after alpha-beta-depleted transplantation in children. Unique molecular identifiers featured in how the TCRbeta library was prepared. TCRdb re-analysed the PCR reads in MiXCR, keeping a single row per CDR3 protein. The sample lists hundreds of thousands of distinct CDR3 sequences; 15% to 20% were seen once. Sequenced material: PBMCs, mostly from graft donor cells, taken 360 days after TCRalphabeta/CD19-depleted stem cell transplant. The receptors shown here come from a male patient aged 2-15 years who had a stem cell transplant for acute lymphoblastic leukemia, so the T cells may come from the graft donor.

This chain connects TRBV12-3 or TRBV12-4 to TRBJ2-1; D is possibly TRBD1 (5 bases). This CDR3 is built from 12 residues. Trimming stripped 3 bases from V and 6 bases from J, with 6 bases between. The CDR3 DNA reads as TGTGCCAGCAGTTTCAGGGCCAATGAGCAGTTCTTC. Translated, it gives CASSFRANEQFF.

This clonotype was seen at least ten times. This chain uses TRBV7-9 with TRBJ2-5; the D is unclear. The CDR3 spans 14 residues. Trimming shortened V by 5 bases and J by 1 base, and 11 bases separated the two germline ends. CDR1 and CDR2 from the germline V gene are SEHNR and FQNEAQ (reference sequence). DNA of the CDR3: TGTGCCAGCAGCACGCCTCTAGGCCAAGAGACCCAGTACTTC. This translates into CASSTPLGQETQYF.

The chain joins TRBV4-1 to TRBJ2-1; 7 bases are shared with TRBD2. The V and J ends lost 1 base and 3 bases, in that order; junction bases with no gene match: 9. The germline gives CDR1 MGHRA, CDR2 YSYEKL. This CDR3 region has 17 residues. CDR3 sequence reads: CASSQVVQRGYYNEQFF. The CDR3 coding sequence is TGCGCCAGCAGCCAAGTAGTTCAGCGGGGTTACTACAATGAGCAGTTCTTC.

This clonotype was seen a few times. The J gene is TRBJ1-1, the V gene TRBV3-1, with 8 bases matching TRBD1. Germline V gene data show CDR1 as LGHDT and CDR2 as YNNKEL (reference sequence). The CDR3 covers 14 residues. V was pared by 1 base and J by 8 bases, with 6 bases of the junction left unmatched. CDR3 loop: CASSQGRQGREAFF. CDR3 DNA: TGTGCCAGCAGCCAAGGTAGACAGGGGAGGGAAGCTTTCTTT.

This rearrangement joins TRBV15 to TRBJ2-1, with 7 bases matching TRBD1. Per germline, CDR1 LNHNV and CDR2 YYDKDF (reference sequence). The J segment lost 8 bases and the V segment lost 6 bases, leaving 7 bases of the junction unmatched. The CDR3 sequence is 13 residues long. The CDR3 bases are TGTGCCACCAGAATAGAGGGGGCAGATGAGCAGTTCTTC. Amino acids: CATRIEGADEQFF.

J is TRBJ2-1 and V is TRBV29-1, with TRBD1 matching 10 bases. The trim removed 7 bases at V and 15 bases at J, leaving 6 bases unmatched. CDR1 and CDR2 from the germline V gene are SQVTM and ANQGSEA. CDR3 length: 10 amino acids. This chain's CDR3 is CSAGQGDLFF. CDR3 DNA sequence: TGCAGCGCTGGACAGGGGGATTTGTTCTTC.

This clonotype came up a few times. J is TRBJ2-7 and V is TRBV29-1; 11 bases align to TRBD1. Germline-derived CDR1 and CDR2 are SQVTM and ANQGSEA. Losses at the gene ends were 6 bases for V and 7 bases for J; bases not matched to a gene: 8. The CDR3 is 13 residues long. The CDR3 DNA reads as TGCAGCGTGCAGGACAGGGGGCAGGTGGAGCAGTACTTC. Its translation is CSVQDRGQVEQYF.

The chain links TRBV7-2 to TRBJ2-5; TRBD2 matches at 8 bases. Germline V lookup: CDR1 SGHTA, CDR2 FQGNSA. V dropped 2 bases and J dropped 3; count of bases not matched to a gene: 8. This CDR3 spans 16 amino acids. The CDR3, as DNA: TGTGCCAGCAGCTTATCCGTCTTCGGGGGGGAAGAGACCCAGTACTTC. It codes for CASSLSVFGGEETQYF.